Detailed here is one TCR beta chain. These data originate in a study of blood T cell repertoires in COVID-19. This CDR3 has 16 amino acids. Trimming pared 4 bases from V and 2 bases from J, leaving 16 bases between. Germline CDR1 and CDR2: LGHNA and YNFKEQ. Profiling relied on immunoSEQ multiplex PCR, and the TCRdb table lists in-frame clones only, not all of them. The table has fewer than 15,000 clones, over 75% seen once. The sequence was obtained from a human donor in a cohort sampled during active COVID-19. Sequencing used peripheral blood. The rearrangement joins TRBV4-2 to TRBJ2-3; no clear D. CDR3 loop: CASSPPVINPTDTQYF. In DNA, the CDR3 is TGTGCCAGCAGCCCCCCGGTAATTAACCCCACAGATACGCAGTATTTT.